The sequence of this T cell receptor (beta chain) was determined in a study of spatial heterogeneity in lung cancer. In its sample, this clonotype ranks as medium-sized. Its specificity is not known. Broader study findings: Estimation of coverage gave values of around 6.7% for alpha and around 14% for beta chains in tumor T cells. Counts for ubiquitous and regional expanded TCRs went along with ubiquitous and regional nonsynonymous mutations, respectively. Counts that tracked tumor mutation counts were those of expanded intratumoral alpha and beta TCRs.

Documented time point: sample taken at primary tumor resection. Patients with untreated early-stage non-small cell lung cancer, numbering 72, were the donors. Deletions cut 4 bases from V and 8 bases from J, with 9 bases between. The CDR3 totals 11 residues. Germline values: CDR1 SQVTM, CDR2 ANQGSEA. A single record per CDR3 protein comes from TCRdb applying MiXCR to the 5' RACE reads. The table includes about 7,400 distinct CDR3 sequences, over 5.5% detected once. The sequence came from a male donor with early-stage non-small cell lung cancer. The material was lung tumor tissue, obtained at surgery. J is TRBJ2-1 and V is TRBV29-1; the D is unclear. CDR3 in amino acids: CSVGALDEQFF. The CDR3 DNA is TGCAGCGTTGGGGCTCTGGATGAGCAGTTCTTC.